Listed here is a single TCR beta chain. J gave up 2 bases and V 1 base, and 13 bases lay outside the gene matches. The CDR3 covers 18 residues. Germline CDR1 and CDR2: LGHNA and YNFKEQ. In the authors' methods: Estimated nucleated cell counts came from reference gene primer amplification. The method was immunoSEQ multiplex PCR; TCRdb's version includes in-frame clones alone and lacks a portion of them. That table supplies the V and J calls and clone size; D and trimming were determined from the DNA. Of more than 95,000 clones detected, about three quarters appear once; the ten largest clones hold roughly 6%. This sample is part of a study of blood T cell repertoires in COVID-19. Study summary: Some COVID-19 samples were acute and others convalescent; all came from the United States, Italy and Spain. Sample material is recorded as cDNA or gDNA derived from T cells, B-cell-depleted T cells, or PBMCs.

Sequencing used peripheral blood. The sequence derives from a man aged 70 or older with acute or convalescent COVID-19. The J gene is TRBJ2-7, the V gene TRBV4-2; 8 bases map to TRBD2. The chain's CDR3 is CASSQVNPLGGAPYEQYF. The CDR3 DNA sequence: TGTGCCAGCAGCCAAGTGAACCCTCTCGGGGGGGCCCCCTACGAGCAGTACTTC.